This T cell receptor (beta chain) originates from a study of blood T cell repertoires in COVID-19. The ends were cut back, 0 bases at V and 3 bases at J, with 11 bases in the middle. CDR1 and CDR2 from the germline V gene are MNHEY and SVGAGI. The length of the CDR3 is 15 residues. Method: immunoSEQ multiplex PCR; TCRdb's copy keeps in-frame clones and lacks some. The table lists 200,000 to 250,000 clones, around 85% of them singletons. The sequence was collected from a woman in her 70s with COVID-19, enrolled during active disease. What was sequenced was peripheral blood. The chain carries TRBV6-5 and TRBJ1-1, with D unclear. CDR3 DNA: TGTGCCAGCAGTTACTCGCAGCGATGGGACACTGAAGCTTTCTTT. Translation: CASSYSQRWDTEAFF.